The clone carrying this T cell receptor beta chain was counted between two and nine times. The sample originates from a study of T cells of healthy individuals. CDR1 and CDR2 (germline): MDHEN, SYDVKM. Trimming pared 3 bases from V and 1 base from J, leaving 16 bases between. The CDR3 has 18 amino acids. TCRdb used MiXCR to reprocess the 5' RACE reads, holding one entry per CDR3 protein. The sample lists more than 60,000 distinct CDR3 sequences, around 15% occurring once. The chain couples TRBV28 to TRBJ2-6, with D perhaps matching TRBD1 (6 bases). The source of this sequence is a human donor in good health. CDR3 sequence: CASSFLLGARSGANVLTF. CDR3 DNA: TGTGCCAGCAGTTTTCTTCTGGGGGCGCGATCTGGGGCCAACGTCCTGACTTTC.